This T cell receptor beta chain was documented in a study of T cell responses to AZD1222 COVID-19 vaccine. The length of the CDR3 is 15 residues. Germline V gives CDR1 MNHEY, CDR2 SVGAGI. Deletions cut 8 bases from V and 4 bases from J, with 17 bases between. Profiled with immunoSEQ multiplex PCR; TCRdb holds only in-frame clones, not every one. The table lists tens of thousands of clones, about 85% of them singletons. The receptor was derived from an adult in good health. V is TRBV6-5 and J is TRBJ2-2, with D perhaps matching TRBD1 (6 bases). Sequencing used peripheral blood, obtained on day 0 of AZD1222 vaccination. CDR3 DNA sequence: TGTGCCAGCGGAGCTACAGGGTCGGCCACCGGGGAGCTGTTTTTT. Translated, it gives CASGATGSATGELFF.